This TCR beta chain was captured by sequencing in a study of OX40 agonist ivuxolimab in advanced cancers. For the study at large: Three dose-escalation patients had partial responses: one with hepatocellular carcinoma and two with cutaneous melanoma. Regarding the study as a whole: Clonal expansion from baseline to week 6 occurred in both CD4+ and CD8+ T cells.

Generated by immunoSEQ multiplex PCR, the TCRdb table keeps only in-frame clones and is missing some. The data show roughly 70,000 clones, about 85% seen once. Autoimmune disease history or systemic immunosuppression led to patients being barred. Samples of blood were obtained at baseline, on cycle 4 day 1, and on cycle 7 day 1. About this clone: Antigen specificity is unknown.

This clonotype was obtained from an adult with an advanced solid tumor such as melanoma, head and neck, liver or kidney cancer. Source: CD4+ or CD8+ T cells sorted from blood, taken in a trial of the OX40 agonist ivuxolimab.

The DNA of the CDR3 is TGTGCCTGGAGATCGGGACAGGGGGCGCGGAAGACCCAGTACTTC. This translates into CAWRSGQGARKTQYF. The rearrangement uses TRBV30 and TRBJ2-5, with 12 bases that match TRBD1. After removal of 3 bases from V and 6 bases from J, the junction contained 8 bases not matched to a gene. CDR1 is GTSNPN and CDR2 is SVGIG in the germline V gene (reference sequence). The CDR3 consists of 15 residues. The entire variable domain, with the rest obtained from reference TRBV30 and TRBJ2-5, is as follows: SQTIHQWPATLVQPVGSPLSLECTVEGTSNPNLYWYRQAAGRGLQLLFYSVGIGQISSEVPQNLSASRPQDRQFILSSKKLLLSDSGFYLCAWRSGQGARKTQYFGPGTRLLVL.